One sample yielded the 31 T cell receptor beta chains listed below, sequenced in a study of post-analysis software for immune sequencing data (dated by TCRdb to the mid-2010s). These receptors have no known antigen. The receptor library was made with PCR. Instrument on record: Illumina HiSeq 2500. To reduce PCR and sequencing biases, unique molecular identifiers were incorporated into the TCR beta cDNA libraries. TCRdb trimmed public reads at Q25 via fastp, called clones via MiXCR and kept in-frame beta chains. Each record represents a unique CDR3 protein, reported with the most common genes and DNA among its rows. Counted in this sample were some 450,000 distinct CDR3 sequences; around 40% of them appeared once. Jointly, the top ten make up around 10% of the sample. What the work shows at the level of the full study, not this receptor alone: Four to six TRBV segments, including TRBV5-6, TRBV5-1 and TRBV20-1, were significantly more frequent in patients than controls.

The sequencing sample was made of blood. The source is a girl between 5 and 17 years old with multiple sclerosis.

V gene TRBV6-5 combines with J gene TRBJ2-1; 11 bases match TRBD2. This CDR3 is 14 amino acids long. The junction had 7 bases not matched to a gene; V was cut back by 10 bases and J by 5 bases. Germline CDR1 reads MNHEY; CDR2 reads SVGAGI. CDR3 loop: CATLGLAGDNEQFF. The CDR3, as DNA: TGTGCCACCCTAGGACTAGCGGGCGACAATGAGCAGTTCTTC.

The rearrangement uses TRBV20-1 and TRBJ2-1, with 10 bases matching TRBD2. Germline CDR1 and CDR2: DFQATT and SNEGSKA (reference sequence). This CDR3 is 16 amino acids long. Trimming cost V 0 bases and J 5 bases; bases outside gene matches: 7. CDR3 coding DNA: TGCAGTGCTAGAGATTTCCTAGCGGGAGTCGACAATGAGCAGTTCTTC. Translated: CSARDFLAGVDNEQFF.

In its sample, this clonotype was seen a few times. The V gene is TRBV29-1, the J gene TRBJ1-2, with 7 positions matching TRBD1. The V segment lost 4 bases and the J segment 4 bases; nucleotides outside the gene matches: 6. This CDR3 comprises 13 residues. In germline, CDR1 is SQVTM, CDR2 ANQGSEA. CDR3 DNA: TGCAGCGTTGGGTGGGACAGAAGCTATGGCTACACCTTC. Translating gives CSVGWDRSYGYTF.

The chain recombines TRBV2 with TRBJ2-1; 10 bases align to TRBD1. Trimming removed 4 bases from V and 3 bases from J; junction bases left unmatched: 3. CDR3 length equals 15 residues. CDR1 SNHLY and CDR2 FYNNEI come from the germline V gene. The CDR3: CASSVDRGGYNEQFF. The CDR3 DNA sequence: TGTGCCAGCAGTGTGGACAGGGGGGGCTACAATGAGCAGTTCTTC.

The chain is built from TRBV3-1 and TRBJ2-1; D unresolved. The better agreement between TRBJ2-7 and the DNA end casts doubt on the J call. Germline V lookup: CDR1 LGHDT, CDR2 YNNKEL (reference sequence). The CDR3 contains 16 residues. CDR3 sequence: CASSQIRGFQYNEQYF. The CDR3 DNA follows: TGTGCCAGCAGCCAGATCCGCGGCTTCCAATACAATGAGCAGTACTTC.

There are a few counts of this clonotype. The rearrangement joins TRBV29-1 to TRBJ1-2; D unclear. From germline, CDR1 is SQVTM and CDR2 ANQGSEA. The CDR3 is 13 amino acids. V lost 0 bases, J lost 8 bases, and 13 bases lay in between. The CDR3: CSVEDRSHVGYTF. The DNA for the CDR3 is TGCAGCGTTGAAGATCGGTCGCATGTGGGCTACACCTTC.

The rearrangement uses TRBV7-2 and TRBJ1-5, with D unclear. The CDR3 is 15 amino acids. Germline V gene data show CDR1 as SGHTA and CDR2 as FQGNSA. The ends were cut back, 1 base at V and 2 bases at J, with 9 bases in the middle. DNA for the CDR3: TGTGCCAGCAGCTTAGTAGGGTTTGGCAATCAGCCCCAGCATTTT. It is translated as CASSLVGFGNQPQHF. Using reference TRBV7-2 and TRBJ1-5 for the parts outside the CDR3, the full variable domain is GAGVSQSPSNKVTEKGKDVELRCDPISGHTALYWYRQSLGQGLEFLIYFQGNSAPDKSGLPSDRFSAERTGGSVSTLTIQRTQQEDSAVYLCASSLVGFGNQPQHFGDGTRLSIL.

V is TRBV7-9 and J is TRBJ2-3, with 9 bases fitting TRBD1. This CDR3 is built from 15 residues. Germline V gene data show CDR1 as SEHNR and CDR2 as FQNEAQ (reference sequence). Trimming removed 6 bases from V and 3 bases from J; junction bases left unmatched: 7. For the CDR3, the DNA is TGTGCCAGCAGGGGATGGACAGGGGTGACAGATACGCAGTATTTT. This codes for CASRGWTGVTDTQYF.

This clonotype was recorded a few times. The CDR3 nucleotides are TGTGCCAGCAGCTTAGACCACAGTGGGTCACCCCTCCACTTT. This sequence encodes CASSLDHSGSPLHF. The V call is TRBV7-2, the J call TRBJ1-6; D not resolved. With 1 base removed from V and 10 bases from J, the gap between germline ends came to 11 bases. CDR3 length: 14 residues. Germline CDR1 SGHTA, CDR2 FQGNSA.

This chain links TRBV9 with TRBJ2-1, with TRBD2 identical over 10 bases. Germline V gene sequence: CDR1 SGDLS, CDR2 YYNGEE. V lost 3 bases to trimming and J lost 7 bases; unmatched junction nucleotides: 7. The CDR3 consists of 15 residues. The CDR3 DNA sequence: TGTGCCAGCAGCGAGGGAGGACTAGCGGAAAATGAGCAGTTCTTC. Protein sequence: CASSEGGLAENEQFF.

CDR3 bases: TGCAGTGCTAGAGAAGGGGGTGGACAAGAGACCCAGTACTTC. As protein: CSAREGGGQETQYF. This chain links TRBV20-1 with TRBJ2-5; TRBD1 might be the D (6 bases). This CDR3 spans 14 amino acids. V was trimmed by 0 bases and J by 2 bases, leaving 10 bases between them. The germline V gene encodes CDR1 DFQATT and CDR2 SNEGSKA (reference sequence).

The chain combines TRBV7-2 with TRBJ2-1; maybe TRBD2 (6 bases). Germline V gene sequence: CDR1 SGHTA, CDR2 FQGNSA. The V and J ends lost 5 bases and 7 bases respectively, with 18 bases between them. This CDR3 has 15 residues. Written as DNA, the CDR3 is TGTGCCAGCAGCGTTACCGGGACTGCCAGGAATGAGCAGTTCTTC. Translating it yields CASSVTGTARNEQFF. Full variable domain (missing parts from reference TRBV7-2 and TRBJ2-1): GAGVSQSPSNKVTEKGKDVELRCDPISGHTALYWYRQSLGQGLEFLIYFQGNSAPDKSGLPSDRFSAERTGGSVSTLTIQRTQQEDSAVYLCASSVTGTARNEQFFGPGTRLTVL.

This sequence joins TRBV12-3 or TRBV12-4 and TRBJ1-2; D not certain. The length of the CDR3 is 14 residues. V was trimmed by 3 bases and J by 4 bases, leaving 12 bases between them. This chain's CDR3 is CASSLGREAYGYTF. The CDR3 DNA follows: TGTGCCAGCAGTTTGGGCCGAGAGGCCTATGGCTACACCTTC.

This chain joins TRBV5-1 and TRBJ2-3, with TRBD2 identical over 7 bases. In germline, CDR1 is SGHRS, CDR2 YFSETQ. This CDR3 spans 14 amino acids. V was clipped by 4 bases and J by 4 bases; unmatched bases: 6. The CDR3 nucleotides are TGCGCCAGCAGCACAGAGCGGGGTGCAGATACGCAGTATTTT. This translates into CASSTERGADTQYF.

This chain connects TRBV12-3 or TRBV12-4 to TRBJ1-5, with TRBD1 as a possible D gene (6 bases). V shed 1 base and J shed 9 bases, with 16 bases lying between them. The CDR3 covers 15 residues. The CDR3 DNA is TGTGCCAGCAGTTTAGGGAACGGGGGGCTCCGGCCCCAGCATTTT. Residues: CASSLGNGGLRPQHF.

Of note for this clonotype: An end of the junction does not agree with germline; a read error may underlie this. The V gene is TRBV2, the J gene TRBJ2-4; D is possibly TRBD1 (7 bases). The DNA end is a closer match to TRBJ2-7, so the J assignment may be wrong. Germline CDR1 reads SNHLY; CDR2 reads FYNNEI. This CDR3 is built from 13 residues. CDR3 coding DNA: TGTGCCGGCAGGGGGGATGGTTTGAGCGAGCAGTACTTC. Its translation: CAGRGDGLSEQYF.

This clonotype was seen a handful of times. This sequence joins TRBV28 and TRBJ2-3; D is uncertain. The length of the CDR3 is 15 residues. CDR1 and CDR2 (germline): MDHEN, SYDVKM. V gave up 2 bases and J gave up 2 bases, with 11 bases separating them. This chain's CDR3 is CASSLSSGPTDTQYF. The DNA for the CDR3 is TGTGCCAGCAGTTTAAGTTCAGGACCCACAGATACGCAGTATTTT.

The V call is TRBV4-1, the J call TRBJ2-5, with 10 bases aligning to TRBD2. V lost 3 bases to trimming and J lost 9 bases; unmatched junction nucleotides: 7. Germline lookup yields CDR1 MGHRA and CDR2 YSYEKL. The CDR3 covers 14 residues. DNA for the CDR3: TGCGCCAGCAGCCATGGACTAGCGGATTTGGCCCAGTACTTC. The encoded protein is CASSHGLADLAQYF.

Only a few counts were recorded for this clonotype. The chain uses TRBV7-3 and TRBJ2-3, with 7 bases matching TRBD2. V lost 5 bases, J lost 6 bases, and 23 bases stayed unmatched. The CDR3 consists of 19 residues. CDR1 is SGHTA, CDR2 FQGTGA, per germline. CDR3 in DNA: TGTGCCAGCAGCCTAAATGCCCTAGCGGAAATAAGAATAGAGGATACGCAGTATTTT. Translation: CASSLNALAEIRIEDTQYF.

A few counts support this clonotype. The rearrangement uses TRBV29-1 and TRBJ2-1; D might be TRBD2 (7 bases). The CDR3 extends over 13 amino acids. Trimming took 8 bases from V and 3 from J, leaving 14 bases between them. Germline CDR1 reads SQVTM; CDR2 reads ANQGSEA. The CDR3 loop reads CSLQGGGYNEQFF. CDR3 bases: TGCAGCCTCCAGGGAGGGGGCTACAATGAGCAGTTCTTC.

V usage is TRBV4-3 and J usage is TRBJ2-3, with 12 positions matching TRBD2. The CDR3 length is 16 residues. Germline-derived CDR1 and CDR2 are LGHNA and YSLEER. V lost 1 base to trimming and J lost 4 bases; unmatched junction nucleotides: 3. The CDR3 nucleotides are TGCGCCAGCAGCCAAGGACTAGCGGGAGAGGCAGATACGCAGTATTTT. It codes for CASSQGLAGEADTQYF.

The chain employs TRBV20-1 and TRBJ2-3; 10 nucleotides match TRBD2. The V gene end was trimmed by 1 base and the J gene end by 3 bases; junction bases not matched to a gene: 7. The CDR3 has 16 amino acids. Looked up from germline, CDR1 is DFQATT and CDR2 is SNEGSKA (reference sequence). The CDR3: CSARVGSSGRTDTQYF. CDR3 coding DNA: TGCAGTGCTAGAGTCGGGTCTAGCGGGAGAACAGATACGCAGTATTTT.

The J gene is TRBJ2-5, the V gene TRBV7-9; 9 nucleotides match TRBD1. After removal of 5 bases from V and 2 bases from J, the junction contained 15 bases not matched to a gene. CDR1 is SEHNR, CDR2 FQNEAQ, per germline (reference sequence). The CDR3 totals 18 residues. DNA of the CDR3: TGTGCCAGCAGCGGCGGGACAGGGCTCGTGATCTATCAAGAGACCCAGTACTTC. Translation: CASSGGTGLVIYQETQYF.

This clonotype was detected only a few times. The chain is built from TRBV20-1 and TRBJ2-3; maybe TRBD2 (5 bases). Germline V gene lookup returns CDR1 DFQATT and CDR2 SNEGSKA (reference sequence). There are 15 residues in the CDR3. V was trimmed by 0 bases and J by 0 bases, leaving 10 bases between them. The CDR3 loop reads CSARDSAGSTDTQYF. The CDR3 nucleotides are TGCAGTGCTAGAGATTCTGCGGGTAGCACAGATACGCAGTATTTT.

This clonotype was counted a few times. This rearrangement joins TRBV27 to TRBJ1-1; perhaps TRBD1 as D (5 bases). V lost 7 bases to trimming and J lost 1 base, with 19 bases between them. The CDR3 has 16 residues. Germline lookup yields CDR1 MNHEY and CDR2 SMNVEV (reference sequence). The CDR3, as DNA: TGTGCCAGCACCCCGGATGGGGGTGCGGGGAACACTGAAGCTTTCTTT. The encoded protein is CASTPDGGAGNTEAFF.

The rearrangement joins TRBV6-1 to TRBJ2-5; 10 bases line up with TRBD2. Germline V gene data show CDR1 as MNHNS and CDR2 as SASEGT. This CDR3 has 18 residues. With V trimmed by 5 bases and J by 7 bases, 19 bases remained unmatched. Written as DNA, the CDR3 is TGTGCCAGCAGTACACCCCTCGAGACTAGCGGGCTCCCTGGGACCCAGTACTTC. This gives the protein CASSTPLETSGLPGTQYF.

This sequence joins TRBV12-3 or TRBV12-4 and TRBJ2-1, with a possible D match to TRBD2 (6 bases). The CDR3 consists of 15 residues. Trimming took 2 bases from V and 4 from J, leaving 12 bases between them. This CDR3 reads CASSLSSAQYNEQFF. The CDR3 DNA reads as TGTGCCAGCAGTTTATCTAGCGCACAGTACAATGAGCAGTTCTTC.

With respect to this clonotype: This may be a read error: a much more frequent sequence differs by one nucleotide. The chain has TRBV10-3 and TRBJ2-1; 7 bases line up with TRBD1. Losses at the gene ends were 8 bases for V and 7 bases for J; bases not matched to a gene: 8. CDR3 length: 13 residues. The germline CDR1 and CDR2 sequences are ENHRY and SYGVKD. The CDR3 reads CAIQLTGWNEQFF. Written as DNA, the CDR3 is TGTGCCATCCAATTGACAGGGTGGAATGAGCAGTTCTTC.

The chain couples TRBV10-2 to TRBJ1-5; weak D call: TRBD1 (6 bases). The length of the CDR3 is 16 residues. Between the trimmed V and J ends, which lost 6 bases and 2 bases, there was a span of 17 bases. Germline lookup yields CDR1 WSHSY and CDR2 SAAADI. CDR3 coding DNA: TGCGCCAGCAGCGCGGGACAACCCGGGGGCAATCAGCCCCAGCATTTT. Translated: CASSAGQPGGNQPQHF.

This chain connects TRBV20-1 to TRBJ2-1; D possibly corresponds to TRBD1 (5 bases). The CDR3 has 18 amino acids. Trimming took off 1 base at V and 0 bases at J, with 19 bases between the two ends. Germline loops: CDR1 DFQATT, CDR2 SNEGSKA (reference sequence). CDR3 residues: CSARVGQPKLSSYNEQFF. For the CDR3, the DNA is TGCAGTGCTAGAGTGGGGCAACCCAAACTTAGCTCCTACAATGAGCAGTTCTTC.

Only a few counts were recorded for this clonotype. CDR3 sequence reads: CASSDYLASYEQYF. The CDR3 nucleotides read TGTGCCAGCAGTGACTACCTCGCCTCCTACGAGCAGTACTTC. The V and J genes are TRBV12-3 or TRBV12-4 and TRBJ2-7, with a weak D call TRBD2 (5 bases). The CDR3 contains 14 residues. V was pared by 5 bases and J by 0 bases, with 11 bases between.